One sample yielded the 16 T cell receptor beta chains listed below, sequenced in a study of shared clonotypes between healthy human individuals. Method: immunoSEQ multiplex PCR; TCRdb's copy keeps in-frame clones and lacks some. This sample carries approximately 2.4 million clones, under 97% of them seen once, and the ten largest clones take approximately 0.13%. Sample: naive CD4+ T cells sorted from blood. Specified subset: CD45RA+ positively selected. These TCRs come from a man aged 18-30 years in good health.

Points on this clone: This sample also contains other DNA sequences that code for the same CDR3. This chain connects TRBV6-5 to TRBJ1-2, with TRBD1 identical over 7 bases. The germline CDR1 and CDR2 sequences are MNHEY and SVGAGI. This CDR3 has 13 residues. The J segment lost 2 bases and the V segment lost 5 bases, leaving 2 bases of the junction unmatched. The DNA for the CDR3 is TGTGCCAGCAGTCTGACAGGGAACTATGGCTACACCTTC. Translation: CASSLTGNYGYTF.

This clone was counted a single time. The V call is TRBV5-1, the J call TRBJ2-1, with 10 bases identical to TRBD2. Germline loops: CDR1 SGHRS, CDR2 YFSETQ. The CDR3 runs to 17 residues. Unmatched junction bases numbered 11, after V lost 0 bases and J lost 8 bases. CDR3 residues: CASSLEPQAGGLHEQFF. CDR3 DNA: TGCGCCAGCAGCTTGGAGCCCCAAGCGGGGGGGCTACATGAGCAGTTCTTC.

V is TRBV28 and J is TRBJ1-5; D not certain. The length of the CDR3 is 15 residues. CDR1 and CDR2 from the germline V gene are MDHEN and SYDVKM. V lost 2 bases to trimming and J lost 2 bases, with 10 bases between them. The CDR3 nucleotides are TGTGCCAGCAGTTTAGCGCTCGGGGGCAATCAGCCCCAGCATTTT. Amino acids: CASSLALGGNQPQHF.

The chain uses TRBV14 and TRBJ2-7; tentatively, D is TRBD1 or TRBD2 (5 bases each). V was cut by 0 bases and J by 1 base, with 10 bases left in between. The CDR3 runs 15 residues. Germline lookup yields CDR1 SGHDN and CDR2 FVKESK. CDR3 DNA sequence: TGTGCCAGCAGCCAAGACGTGGGACGGTCCTACGAGCAGTACTTC. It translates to CASSQDVGRSYEQYF.

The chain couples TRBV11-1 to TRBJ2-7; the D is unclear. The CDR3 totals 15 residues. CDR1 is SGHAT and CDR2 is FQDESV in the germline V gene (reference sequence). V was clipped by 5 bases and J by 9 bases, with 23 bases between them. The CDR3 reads CASSPSILENWRQYF. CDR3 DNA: TGTGCCAGCAGCCCGTCGATATTGGAAAATTGGCGGCAGTACTTC.

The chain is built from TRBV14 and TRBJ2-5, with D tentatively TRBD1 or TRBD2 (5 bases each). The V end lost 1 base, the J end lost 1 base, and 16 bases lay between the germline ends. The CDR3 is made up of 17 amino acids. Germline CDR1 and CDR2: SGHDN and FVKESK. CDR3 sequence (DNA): TGTGCCAGCAGCCAAGGGGAACTAGTAAGGGGCCAAGAGACCCAGTACTTC. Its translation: CASSQGELVRGQETQYF.

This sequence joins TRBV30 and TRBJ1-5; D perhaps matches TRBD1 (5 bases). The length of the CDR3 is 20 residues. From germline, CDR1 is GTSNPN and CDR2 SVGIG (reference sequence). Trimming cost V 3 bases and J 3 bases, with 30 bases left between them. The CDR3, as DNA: TGTGCCTGGAGGTTATGGAAGTCGGGTAGGGGCTGTGTCAACAATCAGCCCCAGCATTTT. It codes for CAWRLWKSGRGCVNNQPQHF.

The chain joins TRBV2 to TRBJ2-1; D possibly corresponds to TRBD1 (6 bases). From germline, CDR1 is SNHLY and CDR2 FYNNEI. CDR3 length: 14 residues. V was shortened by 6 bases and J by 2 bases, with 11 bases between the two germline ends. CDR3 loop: CASSQGHAYNEQFF. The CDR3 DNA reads TGTGCCAGCAGCCAGGGACATGCCTACAATGAGCAGTTCTTC.

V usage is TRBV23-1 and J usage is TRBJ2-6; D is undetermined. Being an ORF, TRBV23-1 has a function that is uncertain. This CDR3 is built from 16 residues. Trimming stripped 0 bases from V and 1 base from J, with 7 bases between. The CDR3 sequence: CASSQSGRSGANVLTF. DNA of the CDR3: TGCGCCAGCAGTCAATCAGGGCGGTCTGGGGCCAACGTCCTGACTTTC.

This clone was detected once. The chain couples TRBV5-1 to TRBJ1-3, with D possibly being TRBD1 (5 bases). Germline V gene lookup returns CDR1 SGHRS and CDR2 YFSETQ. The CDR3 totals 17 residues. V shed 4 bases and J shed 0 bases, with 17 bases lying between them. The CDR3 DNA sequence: TGCGCCAGCAGCCCGGGTCCCCCAGGGATCTCTGGAAACACCATATATTTT. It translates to CASSPGPPGISGNTIYF.

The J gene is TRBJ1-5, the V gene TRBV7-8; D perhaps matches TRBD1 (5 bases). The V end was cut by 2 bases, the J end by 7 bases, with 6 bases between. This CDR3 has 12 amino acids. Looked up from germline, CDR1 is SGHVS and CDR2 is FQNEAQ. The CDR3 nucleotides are TGTGCCAGCAGCTTACGGGGGCAGCCCCAGCATTTT. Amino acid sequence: CASSLRGQPQHF.

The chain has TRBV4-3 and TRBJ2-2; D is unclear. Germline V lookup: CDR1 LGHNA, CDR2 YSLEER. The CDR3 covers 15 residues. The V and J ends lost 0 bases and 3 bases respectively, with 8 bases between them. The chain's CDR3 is CASSQDILYTGELFF. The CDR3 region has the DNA TGCGCCAGCAGCCAAGATATTCTCTACACCGGGGAGCTGTTTTTT.

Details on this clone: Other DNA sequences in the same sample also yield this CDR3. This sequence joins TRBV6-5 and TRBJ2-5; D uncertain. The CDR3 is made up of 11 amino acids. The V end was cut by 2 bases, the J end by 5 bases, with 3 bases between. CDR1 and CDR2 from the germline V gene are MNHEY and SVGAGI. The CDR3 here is CASSYVETQYF. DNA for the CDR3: TGTGCCAGCAGTTACGTCGAGACCCAGTACTTC.

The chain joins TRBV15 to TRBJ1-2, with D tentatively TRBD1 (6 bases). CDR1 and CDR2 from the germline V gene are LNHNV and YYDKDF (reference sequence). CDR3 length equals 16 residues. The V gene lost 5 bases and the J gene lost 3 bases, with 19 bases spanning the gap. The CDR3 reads CATSGGTGIGDYGYTF. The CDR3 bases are TGTGCCACCAGCGGAGGAACAGGGATCGGGGACTATGGCTACACCTTC.

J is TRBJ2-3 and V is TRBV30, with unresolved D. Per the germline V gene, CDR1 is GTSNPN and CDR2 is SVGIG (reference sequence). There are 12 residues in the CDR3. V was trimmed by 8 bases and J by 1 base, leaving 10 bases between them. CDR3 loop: CALNPRTDTQYF. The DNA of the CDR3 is TGTGCCCTTAATCCCCGCACAGATACGCAGTATTTT.

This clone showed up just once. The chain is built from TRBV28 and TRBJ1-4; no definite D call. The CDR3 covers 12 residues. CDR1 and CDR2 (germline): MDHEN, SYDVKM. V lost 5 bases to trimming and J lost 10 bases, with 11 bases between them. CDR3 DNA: TGTGCCAGCAGTAGCCCGGGTCTAAAACTGTTTTTT. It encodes CASSSPGLKLFF.